A selection of T cell receptor beta chains follows, all from one sample in a study of blood T cells in healthy people across ages. MiXCR was run by TCRdb on the 5' RACE reads, yielding one entry per CDR3 protein. The sample includes some 800,000 distinct CDR3 sequences, roughly 44% seen only once; the top ten take roughly 18%. The sequencing sample was made of blood. The origin of the receptors is a man aged 60 to 75 in good health. CDR3s include the opening cysteine and the closing phenylalanine or tryptophan. The D gene is left open where the match is weak. Some rows have no size entry. The others give once, few or many, or a class for an expanded clone.

V gene,J gene,clone size,D gene,CDR3 DNA,CDR3 protein
TRBV30,TRBJ2-7,once,.,TGTGCCTGGAGTGTGGGGTTGGACAGCTCCTACGAGCAGTACTTC,CAWSVGLDSSYEQYF
TRBV29-1,TRBJ1-2,.,.,TGCGGCGTGAGACGACCCGGATCCTATGGCTACACCTTC,CGVRRPGSYGYTF
TRBV20-1,TRBJ2-3,few,TRBD2,TGCAGTGTCACCTCAGCGGGGGGCGCAGATACGCAGTATTTT,CSVTSAGGADTQYF
TRBV11-3,TRBJ2-6,.,TRBD1,TGTGCCAGCAGCTCATCGGGACAGGCGCACTCTGGGGCCAACGTCCTGACTTTC,CASSSSGQAHSGANVLTF
TRBV9,TRBJ2-3,.,TRBD2,TGTGCCAGCAGCGATGCGAGCGGGGGCGAGGATACGCAGTATTTT,CASSDASGGEDTQYF
TRBV29-1,TRBJ2-5,.,.,TGCAGCGTTGAAGATTACGGACGAATACAAGAGACCCAGTACTTC,CSVEDYGRIQETQYF
TRBV4-1,TRBJ1-2,.,.,TGCGCCAGCAGCCAAGATAGTGGGCGAGGCGGCTACACCTTC,CASSQDSGRGGYTF
TRBV6-2/TRBV6-3,TRBJ2-1,once,TRBD1,TGTGCCAGCAGTTTCGGGACAGGGTTTCGTGGTGAGCAGTTCTTC,CASSFGTGFRGEQFF
TRBV12-3/TRBV12-4,TRBJ2-3,.,TRBD2,TGTGCCAGCAGTTCCATAGCGGGAGGGCCTAGGGATACGCAGTATTTT,CASSSIAGGPRDTQYF
TRBV6-2/TRBV6-3,TRBJ2-1,few,TRBD1,TGTGCCAGCAGTTCCGCGGGACAGGTAATTGTCGAGCAGTTCTTC,CASSSAGQVIVEQFF
TRBV4-1,TRBJ2-1,.,.,TGCGCCAGCAGCCAAGAGACCGTAGGCAATGAGCAGTTCTTC,CASSQETVGNEQFF
TRBV29-1,TRBJ1-2,.,.,TGCAGCGTTGGAGGAGAGAGGGAGGGCGCTAACTATGGCTACACCTTC,CSVGGEREGANYGYTF
TRBV29-1,TRBJ1-1,few,.,TGCAGCGGTACCGGGACCCTGGGGACTGAAGCTTTCTTT,CSGTGTLGTEAFF
TRBV29-1,TRBJ2-1,.,.,TGCAGCGTTGAAGTGGGGCAAATTAGCGGACCCTACAATGAGCGGTACTTC,CSVEVGQISGPYNERYF
TRBV2,TRBJ2-3,.,TRBD2,TGTGCCAGCACCCTGACTAGCGGGGGGGCTATTAGCACAGATACGCAGTATTTT,CASTLTSGGAISTDTQYF
TRBV6-4,TRBJ2-7,.,TRBD1,TGTGCCAGCAGTGGGACAGGGGATAAGTATTATAGGCCCTACGAGCAGTACTTC,CASSGTGDKYYRPYEQYF
TRBV5-1,TRBJ2-7,.,.,TGCGCCAGCAGCTTTCAGGGGCTTTCCTACGAGCAGTACTTC,CASSFQGLSYEQYF
TRBV7-3,TRBJ2-1,.,.,TGTGCCAGCAGCCCTGCTGCGAATAGCAATGAGCAGTTCTTC,CASSPAANSNEQFF
TRBV7-9,TRBJ1-4,few,.,TGTGCCAGCAGCTTTGGATCCTCCGCAACTAATGAAAAACTGTTTTTT,CASSFGSSATNEKLFF
TRBV7-2,TRBJ2-7,.,.,TGTGCCAGCAGCTTATGGGAGTCTCGGGGGGCAACCAGCTCCTACGAGCAGTACTTC,CASSLWESRGATSSYEQYF
TRBV5-1,TRBJ1-2,.,.,TGCGCCAGCAGCTTGGCCCCAGGGAATGGTCGTGGCTACACCTTC,CASSLAPGNGRGYTF